Following are 9 T cell receptor beta chains from one sample sequenced in a study of technical replicates of blood from several donors. The assay was immunoSEQ multiplex PCR, and TCRdb's table has in-frame clones only and misses some. Of some 64,000 clones detected, approximately 83% appear once; the ten largest clones hold more than 4.5%. The sequenced sample consisted of PBMCs. The receptor source for this set is a human donor in good health. Some clones in this sample may be carry-over from other donors' samples.

The chain recombines TRBV7-2 with TRBJ2-3; tentative D call: TRBD2 (6 bases). CDR3 size: 12 residues. Trimming stripped 4 bases from V and 8 bases from J, with 10 bases between. Germline V lookup: CDR1 SGHTA, CDR2 FQGNSA. The CDR3 nucleotides are TGTGCCAGCAGCTCCTTGGGGGGTACGCAGTATTTT. As protein: CASSSLGGTQYF.

The rearrangement joins TRBV19 to TRBJ1-5; D possibly corresponds to TRBD1 (6 bases). From germline, CDR1 is LNHDA and CDR2 SQIVND (reference sequence). The CDR3 contains 14 residues. V was pared by 6 bases and J by 7 bases, with 16 bases between. Written as DNA, the CDR3 is TGTGCCAGTAGATTCCGGGACAACCTCCAGCCCCAGCATTTT. It codes for CASRFRDNLQPQHF. The full variable domain, in which reference TRBV19 and TRBJ1-5 provide the parts outside the CDR3, is DGGITQSPKYLFRKEGQNVTLSCEQNLNHDAMYWYRQDPGQGLRLIYYSQIVNDFQKGDIAEGYSVSREKKESFPLTVTSAQKNPTAFYLCASRFRDNLQPQHFGDGTRLSIL.

The chain links TRBV30 to TRBJ2-2, with a tentative D call TRBD2 (6 bases). This CDR3 contains 13 residues. Germline lookup yields CDR1 GTSNPN and CDR2 SVGIG (reference sequence). V was pared by 5 bases and J by 7 bases, with 14 bases between. In DNA, the CDR3 is TGTGCCTGGTCCGCTAGCGTCGGCGGGGAGCTGTTTTTT. This gives the protein CAWSASVGGELFF.

This clone was seen a handful of times. This chain links TRBV6-6 with TRBJ1-4, with D unresolved. The CDR3 contains 12 residues. Germline V gene data show CDR1 as MNHNY and CDR2 as SVGAGI (reference sequence). V gave up 5 bases and J gave up 8 bases, with 9 bases separating them. In DNA, the CDR3 is TGTGCCAGCAGTACTCGATACGAAAAACTGTTTTTT. Protein sequence: CASSTRYEKLFF.

This clone came up a few times. The rearrangement links TRBV2 to TRBJ2-1, with 8 nucleotides matching TRBD2. Unmatched junction bases numbered 9, after V lost 5 bases and J lost 3 bases. The CDR3 extends over 16 amino acids. Looked up from germline, CDR1 is SNHLY and CDR2 is FYNNEI. In DNA form, the CDR3 reads TGTGCCAGCAGTTTGTTTAGCGGGACCAACTACAATGAGCAGTTCTTC. Translation gives CASSLFSGTNYNEQFF.

The V gene is TRBV9, the J gene TRBJ1-2; 7 nucleotides align to TRBD1. This CDR3 contains 13 residues. The V gene's germline CDR1 is SGDLS and CDR2 YYNGEE. The V segment lost 0 bases and the J segment 5 bases; nucleotides outside the gene matches: 1. The CDR3 nucleotides are TGTGCCAGCAGCGTAGGGACAGGTTATGGCTACACCTTC. This gives the protein CASSVGTGYGYTF.

The chain couples TRBV29-1 to TRBJ2-2; a possible D gene is TRBD2 (6 bases). Germline lookup yields CDR1 SQVTM and CDR2 ANQGSEA. The CDR3 has 14 amino acids. Deletions cut 3 bases from V and 1 base from J, with 9 bases between. CDR3 sequence reads: CSVEGGMNTGELFF. The CDR3 nucleotides read TGCAGCGTTGAGGGGGGAATGAACACCGGGGAGCTGTTTTTT.

The V gene is TRBV4-3, the J gene TRBJ2-2; a weak D match, TRBD1 (5 bases). CDR3 size: 19 residues. V dropped 1 base and J dropped 3 bases, with 21 bases sitting between them. Germline CDR1 and CDR2: LGHNA and YSLEER. CDR3 in amino acids: CASSQGWVGRVRDTGELFF. The CDR3 nucleotides read TGCGCCAGCAGCCAAGGATGGGTCGGCAGGGTCCGGGACACCGGGGAGCTGTTTTTT.

The chain uses TRBV10-3 and TRBJ2-5, with TRBD2 identical over 13 bases. This CDR3 is 15 amino acids long. CDR1 and CDR2 (germline): ENHRY, SYGVKD. V dropped 7 bases and J dropped 3; count of bases not matched to a gene: 5. CDR3 residues: CAIKLGTSGEETQYF. CDR3 DNA sequence: TGTGCCATCAAACTTGGGACTAGCGGGGAAGAGACCCAGTACTTC.